This TCR beta chain derives from a study of CD8+CD57+ T cells in acquired aplastic anemia. Overall study: DNA from sorted CD4+ and CD8+ cells averaged roughly 3.2 ug.

General study points: The same twenty-nine CD8+ CDR3 sequences occurred in patients and in controls.

Genomic DNA, serving as template, underwent TCR beta VDJ and CDR3 profiling. TCRdb passed the reads through MiXCR, listing each CDR3 protein once. The sample shows more than 95,000 distinct CDR3 sequences, almost 40% of them seen only once. As concerns this clonotype: Antigen: not known.

This CDR3 comprises 13 residues. Per germline, CDR1 LNHDA and CDR2 SQIVND (reference sequence). V dropped 8 bases and J dropped 10; count of bases not matched to a gene: 8. Patients chosen for sequencing had CD8+CD57+ cells that had expanded, as shown by flow cytometry. Each patient carried a diagnosis of severe acquired aplastic anemia. The origin of this receptor is a human donor with aplastic anemia. The sequenced material came from sorted CD4+, CD8+, or CD8+CD57+ T cells (not recorded which) from PBMCs. The V call is TRBV19, the J call TRBJ1-6, with 7 positions matching TRBD1. This chain's CDR3 is CASCRDRGSPLHF. The CDR3 bases are TGTGCCAGTTGCAGGGACAGAGGATCACCCCTCCACTTT.